The next 9 T cell receptor beta chains were all read from a single sample in a study of blood T cells in healthy people across ages. A second PCR of roughly 7 to 11 cycles used a sample-barcoded 5' primer and a J-beta primer mix. TCRdb processed the 5' RACE reads anew with MiXCR; each CDR3 protein has one entry. The sample shows approximately 780,000 distinct CDR3 sequences, 25% to 30% of them seen only once. The sample was also linked to a second study, of T cells of mothers and their children.

Sequencing was done on a sample of blood. These receptors came from a boy younger than 18 in good health.

In regard to this clonotype: Given the absence of the conserved phenylalanine or tryptophan at the CDR3 end, a read error is likely. Written as DNA, the CDR3 is TGCAGTGCTTTAGCGGGGGAAGAGACCCAGTACGTC. It encodes CSALAGEETQYV. This chain links TRBV20-1 with TRBJ2-5, with TRBD2 matching over 9 bases. From germline, CDR1 is DFQATT and CDR2 SNEGSKA (reference sequence). V lost 5 bases to trimming and J lost 3 bases; unmatched junction nucleotides: 1. The CDR3 contains 12 residues.

This clonotype was counted only a few times. The rearrangement uses TRBV7-3 and TRBJ1-6; D might be TRBD1 (5 bases). Germline values: CDR1 SGHTA, CDR2 FQGTGA. This CDR3 spans 13 amino acids. Trimming shortened V by 5 bases and J by 10 bases, and 12 bases separated the two germline ends. Here the CDR3 reads CASSVQGLSPLHF. CDR3 in DNA: TGTGCCAGCAGCGTCCAGGGATTGTCACCCCTCCACTTT.

The genes are TRBV3-1 and TRBJ1-1; D gene ambiguous. The CDR3 sequence is 16 residues long. V was pared by 4 bases and J by 0 bases, with 15 bases between. The germline V gene has CDR1 LGHDT and CDR2 YNNKEL (reference sequence). CDR3: CASSRPYGPMNTEAFF. For the CDR3, the DNA is TGTGCCAGCAGCCGCCCCTACGGCCCCATGAACACTGAAGCTTTCTTT.

This clonotype was observed a few times. The V call is TRBV6-6, the J call TRBJ2-5; TRBD2 matches at 9 bases. The V segment lost 2 bases and the J segment 1 base; nucleotides outside the gene matches: 2. This CDR3 contains 15 residues. From germline, CDR1 is MNHNY and CDR2 SVGAGI (reference sequence). In DNA form, the CDR3 reads TGTGCCAGCAGTTACGAGACTAGCGGCCAAGAGACCCAGTACTTC. Its translation is CASSYETSGQETQYF.

This sequence joins TRBV5-1 and TRBJ2-4; D is perhaps TRBD1 or TRBD2 (5 bases each). Germline V gives CDR1 SGHRS, CDR2 YFSETQ. Deletions cut 4 bases from V and 2 bases from J, with 13 bases between. The CDR3 spans 15 residues. CDR3 sequence reads: CASSPRDVTKNIQYF. Here the CDR3 DNA reads TGCGCCAGCAGCCCCCGGGACGTTACCAAAAACATTCAGTACTTC. Using reference TRBV5-1 and TRBJ2-4 for the parts outside the CDR3, the full variable domain is KAGVTQTPRYLIKTRGQQVTLSCSPISGHRSVSWYQQTPGQGLQFLFEYFSETQRNKGNFPGRFSGRQFSNSRSEMNVSTLELGDSALYLCASSPRDVTKNIQYFGAGTRLSVL.

J is TRBJ2-2 and V is TRBV7-2; D might be TRBD1 or TRBD2, each matching 5 bases. CDR3 length: 17 residues. The germline V gene has CDR1 SGHTA and CDR2 FQGNSA. Between the trimmed V and J ends, which lost 4 bases and 8 bases, there was a span of 23 bases. The CDR3 is CASSSGANGVLRGELFF. CDR3 nucleotide sequence: TGTGCCAGCAGCTCTGGGGCTAACGGGGTTCTAAGGGGGGAGCTGTTTTTT.

This clonotype was counted a few times. This chain connects TRBV20-1 to TRBJ1-4; TRBD1 aligns across 7 bases. In germline, CDR1 is DFQATT, CDR2 SNEGSKA (reference sequence). Trimming at V came to 7 bases and at J to 0 bases, leaving 2 bases not matched to a gene. CDR3 length equals 13 residues. The CDR3 coding sequence is TGCAGTGGGGGACAGCCAACTAATGAAAAACTGTTTTTT. It specifies CSGGQPTNEKLFF.

The chain joins TRBV7-2 to TRBJ2-1; TRBD2 agrees at 10 bases. The CDR3 consists of 16 residues. In germline, CDR1 is SGHTA, CDR2 FQGNSA. Trimming at V came to 5 bases and at J to 8 bases, leaving 12 bases not matched to a gene. The CDR3 nucleotides are TGTGCCAGCAGCCAGCAGCGGGGGGGTGCGGATTATGAGCAGTTCTTC. It codes for CASSQQRGGADYEQFF.

This clonotype was picked up a small number of times. J is TRBJ1-4 and V is TRBV29-1; TRBD1 agrees at 11 bases. CDR3 length: 14 amino acids. CDR1 and CDR2 (germline): SQVTM, ANQGSEA. Losses at the gene ends were 5 bases for V and 8 bases for J; bases not matched to a gene: 7. The CDR3: CSVSGQGAWEKLFF. In nucleotides, the CDR3 is TGCAGCGTTTCCGGACAGGGGGCTTGGGAAAAACTGTTTTTT.